A selection of T cell receptor beta chains follows, all from one sample in a study of Tregs in tolerant kidney transplant recipients. Only in-frame clones appear in the TCRdb table, and some are missing; sequencing was by immunoSEQ multiplex PCR. The repertoire has roughly 64,000 clones, 95% to 98% of them found once; the top ten carry 0.34%. Sequencing was performed on Tregs from blood, taken before the transplant. The source is a human donor who received a combined kidney and bone marrow transplant. CDR3s include the opening cysteine and the closing phenylalanine or tryptophan. D genes are given only for firm matches.

TRBJ1-2	NA	15	TRBV4-2	TGTGCCAGCAGCCCGGACAGCCTTAACTCCTATGGCTACACCTTC	CASSPDSLNSYGYTF
TRBJ1-2	TRBD1	14	TRBV6-5	TGTGCCAGCAGCAAAAGGGACAGACACTATGGCTACACCTTC	CASSKRDRHYGYTF
TRBJ1-5	NA	15	TRBV19	TGTGCCAGTAATCAGGAGGCCTGGAGCAATCAGCCCCAGCATTTT	CASNQEAWSNQPQHF
TRBJ2-5	TRBD2	17	TRBV10-3	TGTGCCATCAGCGACTGGACGACTAGCGGGGTCCGAGAGACCCAGTACTTC	CAISDWTTSGVRETQYF
TRBJ2-3	NA	14	TRBV6-4	TGTGCCAGCAGTGACTCCGGGGGCACAGATACGCAGTATTTT	CASSDSGGTDTQYF
TRBJ2-3	NA	15	TRBV6-1	TGTGCCAGCAGTATCCGCGGGGACAGCGCAGATACGCAGTATTTT	CASSIRGDSADTQYF
TRBJ2-7	NA	15	TRBV7-9	TGTGCCAGCAGCGCACCGGGACTCACCTCCTACGAGCAGTACTTC	CASSAPGLTSYEQYF
TRBJ2-4	TRBD2	13	TRBV30	TGTGCCTGGGGGGTAGGAGGGAGGGCCATTCAGTACTTC	CAWGVGGRAIQYF
TRBJ2-3	TRBD1	12	TRBV5-1	TGCGCCAGCCGATCAGGGGGAGATACGCAGTATTTT	CASRSGGDTQYF
TRBJ2-7	NA	14	TRBV10-3	TGTGCCATCAGTGAAGGGGCAGGGACTTACGAGCAGTACTTC	CAISEGAGTYEQYF
TRBJ2-7	TRBD2	11	TRBV20-1	TGCAGTGCGGCTAGCGGCTACGAGCAGTACTTC	CSAASGYEQYF
TRBJ1-4	NA	12	TRBV28	TGTGCCAGCAGTTTAACGGGTGAAAAACTGTTTTTT	CASSLTGEKLFF